These 18 T cell receptor beta chains came from one sample sequenced in a study of T cell repertoires in cytomegalovirus infection (dated by TCRdb to between 2019 and 2020). In light of the paper, this sample's treatment or condition label describes: in vitro stimulation with specific CMV peptide epitopes to enrich CMV-specific T cells. No cognate antigen is known for these TCRs. Sequencing was performed on an Illumina HiSeq 1500. TCRdb reran the public reads through fastp at Q25 and MiXCR, keeping productive beta chains. Rows with a matching CDR3 protein are joined into one entry that keeps the most common DNA and genes. The sample yields 95,000 to 120,000 distinct CDR3 sequences; 30% to 35% were counted once. Around 41% of the sample lies in the top ten. The specimen was CD8+ T cells from cultured PBMCs, collected from culture after CMV antigen stimulation. The receptors were sampled from a human donor in good health (CMV status not recorded). Some clones in this sample may be carry-over from other donors' samples.

This chain connects TRBV19 to TRBJ2-3; 7 bases are a match to TRBD2. This CDR3 comprises 18 residues. V lost 6 bases and J lost 0; bases outside the gene matches: 15. Germline V lookup: CDR1 LNHDA, CDR2 SQIVND (reference sequence). CDR3 amino acids: CASSPTDLTSRSTDTQYF. The CDR3 DNA reads TGTGCCAGTAGCCCCACAGACCTGACTAGCCGAAGCACAGATACGCAGTATTTT.

V and J are TRBV6-5 and TRBJ2-3; no firm D call. The length of the CDR3 is 13 residues. From germline, CDR1 is MNHEY and CDR2 SVGAGI. Trimming removed 1 base from V and 6 bases from J, with 8 bases in between. CDR3 protein: CASSYLHGDTQYF. The CDR3 DNA sequence: TGTGCCAGCAGTTACTTGCACGGGGATACGCAGTATTTT.

This clonotype was seen only a few times. V usage is TRBV7-8 and J usage is TRBJ1-1, with TRBD1 matching 7 bases. The CDR3 is 15 amino acids. V lost 3 bases and J lost 3; bases outside the gene matches: 7. The V gene's germline CDR1 is SGHVS and CDR2 FQNEAQ. CDR3: CASSFVDREDTEAFF. The DNA for the CDR3 is TGTGCCAGCAGCTTCGTAGACAGGGAGGACACTGAAGCTTTCTTT.

The chain carries TRBV7-9 and TRBJ2-7, with 9 nucleotides matching TRBD1. The J segment lost 5 bases and the V segment lost 4 bases, leaving 6 bases of the junction unmatched. Germline V gene data show CDR1 as SEHNR and CDR2 as FQNEAQ (reference sequence). The CDR3 length is 14 residues. The CDR3: CASSSQGAKNEQYF. CDR3 DNA: TGTGCCAGCAGCTCACAGGGGGCAAAGAACGAGCAGTACTTC.

About this clonotype: A read error is possible here, since a much larger clone lies one base away. V gene TRBV7-8 combines with J gene TRBJ1-4; D is uncertain. Germline CDR1 and CDR2: SGHVS and FQNEAQ. CDR3 length: 16 residues. The CDR3 is CDSSFPPWADNEKLFF. The DNA for the CDR3 is TGTGACAGCAGCTTCCCCCCGTGGGCGGATAATGAAAAACTGTTTTTT. The full variable domain, with the rest looked up from reference TRBV7-8 and TRBJ1-4, is GAGVSQSPRYKVAKRGQDVALRCDPISGHVSLFWYQQALGQGPEFLTYFQNEAQLDKSGLPSDRFFAERPEGSVSTLKIQRTQQEDSAVYLCDSSFPPWADNEKLFFGSGTQLSVL.

This clonotype was counted many times. The rearrangement links TRBV5-5 to TRBJ1-1; TRBD1 agrees at 7 bases. Per germline, CDR1 SGHKS and CDR2 YYEKEE (reference sequence). V shed 2 bases, J shed 2 bases, and the junction held 9 bases outside the gene matches. The CDR3 loop spans 16 amino acids. DNA of the CDR3: TGTGCCAGCAGCTTCTACACAGGGGTAAGAAACACTGAAGCTTTCTTT. As protein: CASSFYTGVRNTEAFF. The whole variable domain, filled in from reference TRBV5-5 and TRBJ1-1, reads DAGVTQSPTHLIKTRGQQVTLRCSPISGHKSVSWYQQVLGQGPQFIFQYYEKEERGRGNFPDRFSARQFPNYSSELNVNALLLGDSALYLCASSFYTGVRNTEAFFGQGTRLTVV.

The chain employs TRBV5-1 and TRBJ2-3; 7 nucleotides line up with TRBD2. This CDR3 has 16 residues. The germline V gene encodes CDR1 SGHRS and CDR2 YFSETQ. V was clipped by 4 bases and J by 3 bases; unmatched bases: 11. The CDR3 bases are TGCGCCAGCAGCGGTCCCAGCGGGGCCGGAACAGATACGCAGTATTTT. It translates to CASSGPSGAGTDTQYF.

This clonotype was counted between two and nine times. This chain uses TRBV28 with TRBJ2-1, with D tentatively TRBD1 (8 bases). There are 16 residues in the CDR3. The germline CDR1 and CDR2 sequences are MDHEN and SYDVKM. Trimming removed 6 bases at V and 4 bases at J, with 19 bases between. The CDR3 DNA reads TGTGCCAGCAGCTCGATCGACAGGGGACTATACAATGAGCAGTTCTTC. Translated: CASSSIDRGLYNEQFF.

The sample holds many counts of this clonotype. The chain links TRBV7-2 to TRBJ2-1; D not certain. The CDR3 is 12 residues long. The germline CDR1 and CDR2 sequences are SGHTA and FQGNSA. With 4 bases removed from V and 5 bases from J, the gap between germline ends came to 6 bases. CDR3 DNA sequence: TGTGCCAGCAGCTCCTACAACAATGAGCAGTTCTTC. Amino acid sequence: CASSSYNNEQFF.

This sequence joins TRBV7-9 and TRBJ2-7, with D possibly matching TRBD1 (5 bases). The V end lost 5 bases, the J end lost 3 bases, and 14 bases lay between the germline ends. The CDR3 spans 14 residues. Germline assignment: CDR1 SEHNR and CDR2 FQNEAQ (reference sequence). Here the CDR3 reads CASSPRQRNYEQYF. The CDR3 DNA is TGTGCCAGCAGCCCCCGACAGAGGAACTACGAGCAGTACTTC.

This clonotype was counted only a few times. This chain uses TRBV29-1 with TRBJ1-3, with D unresolved. Trimming took off 4 bases at V and 6 bases at J, with 16 bases between the two ends. In germline, CDR1 is SQVTM, CDR2 ANQGSEA. The CDR3 extends over 14 amino acids. The CDR3 spells CSVVHPGIENTIYF. The CDR3 nucleotides read TGCAGCGTTGTCCACCCCGGAATAGAAAACACCATATATTTT.

This chain connects TRBV20-1 to TRBJ1-5, with D possibly being TRBD1 (5 bases). Trimming left V 0 bases short and J 6 bases short, with 18 bases between. The CDR3 is 16 residues long. The germline gives CDR1 DFQATT, CDR2 SNEGSKA (reference sequence). The CDR3 loop reads CSARDTGKGWGQPQHF. The CDR3 region has the DNA TGCAGTGCTAGAGATACTGGGAAGGGGTGGGGTCAGCCCCAGCATTTT.

This chain links TRBV2 with TRBJ1-2; 8 bases fit TRBD1. Germline lookup yields CDR1 SNHLY and CDR2 FYNNEI. Trimming at V came to 9 bases and at J to 5 bases, leaving 5 bases not matched to a gene. The CDR3 length is 12 residues. CDR3 DNA: TGTGCCAGTCAGGACAGGGTTTATGGCTACACCTTC. Translation: CASQDRVYGYTF.

This clonotype was recorded a few times. This chain joins TRBV7-2 and TRBJ2-3; possible D gene TRBD1, 5 bases. Germline CDR1 is SGHTA and CDR2 is FQGNSA. Trimming took off 1 base at V and 5 bases at J, with 10 bases between the two ends. This CDR3 is 14 amino acids long. The CDR3 nucleotides read TGTGCCAGCAGCTTAGTAGGGGCCCTAGATACGCAGTATTTT. It yields the protein CASSLVGALDTQYF.

The chain links TRBV3-1 to TRBJ2-7; no clear D gene. Trimming cost V 1 base and J 2 bases, with 9 bases left between them. This CDR3 has 14 residues. Germline V CDR1 and CDR2: LGHDT, YNNKEL (reference sequence). DNA of the CDR3: TGTGCCAGCAGCCAAGGCCGGACGCCCTACGAGCAGTACTTC. Its protein product is CASSQGRTPYEQYF.

This clonotype was seen only a few times. The chain employs TRBV19 and TRBJ1-2, with D hard to call. CDR3 length equals 14 residues. The germline V gene has CDR1 LNHDA and CDR2 SQIVND (reference sequence). V shed 3 bases and J shed 6 bases, with 14 bases lying between them. The CDR3 spells CASSMPPGSNGYTF. In nucleotides, the CDR3 is TGTGCCAGTAGTATGCCTCCGGGGAGTAATGGCTACACCTTC.

The chain employs TRBV20-1 and TRBJ1-2; D remains ambiguous. Germline-derived CDR1 and CDR2 are DFQATT and SNEGSKA (reference sequence). CDR3 length equals 14 residues. Trimming left V 0 bases short and J 3 bases short, with 11 bases between. The CDR3 DNA reads as TGCAGTGCTAGAGATGATACGGGGTACTATGGCTACACCTTC. It is translated as CSARDDTGYYGYTF.

The chain carries TRBV5-1 and TRBJ1-2, with D tentatively TRBD1 (6 bases). Trimming stripped 3 bases from V and 5 bases from J, with 20 bases between. Germline V gives CDR1 SGHRS, CDR2 YFSETQ. The CDR3 is made up of 16 amino acids. The CDR3 coding sequence is TGCGCCAGCAGCTGGGGGGGACTCGGGGACATTTATGGCTACACCTTC. This codes for CASSWGGLGDIYGYTF.